This T cell receptor (beta chain) was retrieved from a study of blood T cell repertoires in COVID-19. Some clones are missing from TCRdb's copy, which holds only in-frame ones; the method was immunoSEQ multiplex PCR. Found here are about 210,000 clones, 75% to 85% of them singletons; the top ten hold more than 2%. Sequenced material: peripheral blood. This receptor was obtained from a woman in her 70s with COVID-19, enrolled during active disease.

CDR3 coding DNA: TGTGCCAGCAGCGTTTTACAGGGTAACACTGAAGCTTTCTTT. This encodes CASSVLQGNTEAFF. This rearrangement joins TRBV9 to TRBJ1-1; D might be TRBD1 (6 bases). The CDR3 covers 14 residues. CDR1 is SGDLS and CDR2 is YYNGEE in the germline V gene. Trimming left V 2 bases short and J 2 bases short, with 10 bases between.